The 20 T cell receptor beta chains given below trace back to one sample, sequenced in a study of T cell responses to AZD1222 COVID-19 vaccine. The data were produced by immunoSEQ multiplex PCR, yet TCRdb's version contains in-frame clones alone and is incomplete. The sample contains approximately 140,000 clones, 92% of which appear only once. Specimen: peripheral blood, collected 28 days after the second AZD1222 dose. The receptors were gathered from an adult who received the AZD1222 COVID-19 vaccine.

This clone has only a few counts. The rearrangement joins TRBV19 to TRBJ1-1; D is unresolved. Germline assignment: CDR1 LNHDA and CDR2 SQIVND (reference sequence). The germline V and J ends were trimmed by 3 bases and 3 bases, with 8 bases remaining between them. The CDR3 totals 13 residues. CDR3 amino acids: CASSIQRYTEAFF. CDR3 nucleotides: TGTGCCAGTAGTATCCAGAGATACACTGAAGCTTTCTTT.

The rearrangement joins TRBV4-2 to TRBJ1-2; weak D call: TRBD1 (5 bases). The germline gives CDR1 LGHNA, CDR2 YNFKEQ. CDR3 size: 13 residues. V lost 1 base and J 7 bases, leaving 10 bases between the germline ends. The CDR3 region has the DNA TGTGCCAGCAGCCAAGGACGGGACTCTGGCTACACCTTC. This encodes CASSQGRDSGYTF.

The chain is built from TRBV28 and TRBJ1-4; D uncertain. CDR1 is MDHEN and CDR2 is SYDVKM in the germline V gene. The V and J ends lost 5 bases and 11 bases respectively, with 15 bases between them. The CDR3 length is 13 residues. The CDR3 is CASSQNPATKLFF. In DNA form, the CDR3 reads TGTGCCAGCAGTCAAAACCCAGCTACCAAACTGTTTTTT.

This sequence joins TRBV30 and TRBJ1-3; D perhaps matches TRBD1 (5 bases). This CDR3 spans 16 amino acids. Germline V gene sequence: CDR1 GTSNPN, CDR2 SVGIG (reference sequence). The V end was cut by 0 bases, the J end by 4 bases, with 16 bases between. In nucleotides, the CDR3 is TGTGCCTGGAGTGTACCTTCCAGGGTGGGAGGAAACACCATATATTTT. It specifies CAWSVPSRVGGNTIYF.

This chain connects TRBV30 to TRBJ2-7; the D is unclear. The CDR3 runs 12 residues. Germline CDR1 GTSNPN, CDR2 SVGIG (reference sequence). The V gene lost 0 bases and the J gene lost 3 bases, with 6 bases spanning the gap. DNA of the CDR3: TGTGCCTGGAGTGTAGCCAGCTACGAGCAGTACTTC. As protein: CAWSVASYEQYF.

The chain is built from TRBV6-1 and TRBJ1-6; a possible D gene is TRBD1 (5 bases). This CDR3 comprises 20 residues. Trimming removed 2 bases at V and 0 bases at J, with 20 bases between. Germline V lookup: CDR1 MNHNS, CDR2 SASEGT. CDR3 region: CASSEFPLWRGSSYNSPLHF. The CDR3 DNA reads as TGTGCCAGCAGTGAATTTCCCCTTTGGAGGGGAAGCTCCTATAATTCACCCCTCCACTTT.

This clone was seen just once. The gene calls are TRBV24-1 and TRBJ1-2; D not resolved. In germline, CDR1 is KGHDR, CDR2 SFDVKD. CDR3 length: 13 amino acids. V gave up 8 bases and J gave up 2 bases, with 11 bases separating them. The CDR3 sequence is CATTQGMNYGYTF. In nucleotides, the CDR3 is TGTGCCACCACTCAAGGGATGAACTATGGCTACACCTTC.

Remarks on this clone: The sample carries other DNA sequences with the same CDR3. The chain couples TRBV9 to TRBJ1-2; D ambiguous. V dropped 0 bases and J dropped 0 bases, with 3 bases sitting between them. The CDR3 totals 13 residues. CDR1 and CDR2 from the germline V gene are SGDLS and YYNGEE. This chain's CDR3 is CASSVDSNYGYTF. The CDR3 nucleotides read TGTGCCAGCAGCGTAGACTCTAACTATGGCTACACCTTC.

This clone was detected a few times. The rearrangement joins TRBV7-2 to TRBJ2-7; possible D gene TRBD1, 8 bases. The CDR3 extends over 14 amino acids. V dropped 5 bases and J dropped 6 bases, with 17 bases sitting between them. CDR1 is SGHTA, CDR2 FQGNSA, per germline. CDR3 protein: CASSQQGGSLEQYF. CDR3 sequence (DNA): TGTGCCAGCAGCCAACAGGGGGGGTCTCTCGAGCAGTACTTC.

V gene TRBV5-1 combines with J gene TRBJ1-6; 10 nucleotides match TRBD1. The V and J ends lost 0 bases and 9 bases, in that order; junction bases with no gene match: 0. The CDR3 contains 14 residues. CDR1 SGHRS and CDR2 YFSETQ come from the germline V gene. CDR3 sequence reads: CASSLGQGASPLHF. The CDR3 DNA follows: TGCGCCAGCAGCTTGGGACAGGGGGCTTCACCCCTCCACTTT.

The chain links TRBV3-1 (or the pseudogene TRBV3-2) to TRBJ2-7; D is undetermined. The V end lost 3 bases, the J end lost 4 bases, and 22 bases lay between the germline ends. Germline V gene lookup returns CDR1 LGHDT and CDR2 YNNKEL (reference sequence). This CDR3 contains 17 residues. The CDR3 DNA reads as TGTGCCAGCAGCCAGAAACCTCAACCGGATCCCCTATACGAGCAGTACTTC. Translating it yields CASSQKPQPDPLYEQYF.

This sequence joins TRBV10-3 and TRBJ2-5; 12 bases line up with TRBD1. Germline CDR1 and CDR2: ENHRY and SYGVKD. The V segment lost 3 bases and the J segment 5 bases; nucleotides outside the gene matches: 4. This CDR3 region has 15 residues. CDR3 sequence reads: CAISEGTGGGETQYF. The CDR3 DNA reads TGTGCCATCAGTGAAGGGACAGGGGGCGGGGAGACCCAGTACTTC.

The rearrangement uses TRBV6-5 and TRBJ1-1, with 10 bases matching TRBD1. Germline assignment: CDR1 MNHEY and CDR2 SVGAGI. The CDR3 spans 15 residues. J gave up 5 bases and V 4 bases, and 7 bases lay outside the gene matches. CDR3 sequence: CASSSADRGLTEAFF. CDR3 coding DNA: TGTGCCAGCAGTTCCGCCGACAGGGGGCTTACTGAAGCTTTCTTT.

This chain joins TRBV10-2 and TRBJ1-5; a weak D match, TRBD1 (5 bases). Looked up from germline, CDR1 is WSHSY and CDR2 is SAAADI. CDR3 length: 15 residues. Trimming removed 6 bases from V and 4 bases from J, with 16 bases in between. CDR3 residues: CASRGNRGENQPQHF. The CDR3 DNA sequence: TGCGCCAGCAGAGGTAATAGGGGAGAGAATCAGCCCCAGCATTTT.

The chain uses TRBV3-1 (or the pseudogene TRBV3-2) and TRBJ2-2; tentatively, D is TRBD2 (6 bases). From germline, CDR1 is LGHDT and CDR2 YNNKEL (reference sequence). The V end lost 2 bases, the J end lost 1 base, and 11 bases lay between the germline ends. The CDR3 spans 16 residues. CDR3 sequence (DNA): TGTGCCAGCAGCCAACTAACTAGCTTGAACACCGGGGAGCTGTTTTTT. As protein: CASSQLTSLNTGELFF.

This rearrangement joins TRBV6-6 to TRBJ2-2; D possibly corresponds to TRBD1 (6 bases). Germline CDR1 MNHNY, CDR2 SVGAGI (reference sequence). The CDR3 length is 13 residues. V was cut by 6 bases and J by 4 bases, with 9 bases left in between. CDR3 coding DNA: TGTGCCAGCAGACAGGGCGGCACCGGGGAGCTGTTTTTT. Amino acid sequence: CASRQGGTGELFF.

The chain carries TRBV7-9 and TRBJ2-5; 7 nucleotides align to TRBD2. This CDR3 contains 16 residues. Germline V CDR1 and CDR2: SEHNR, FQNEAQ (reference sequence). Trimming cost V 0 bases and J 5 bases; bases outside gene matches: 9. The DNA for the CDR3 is TGTGCCAGCAGCTTAGCGTATGGCGGGGGTTTGGAGACCCAGTACTTC. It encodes CASSLAYGGGLETQYF.

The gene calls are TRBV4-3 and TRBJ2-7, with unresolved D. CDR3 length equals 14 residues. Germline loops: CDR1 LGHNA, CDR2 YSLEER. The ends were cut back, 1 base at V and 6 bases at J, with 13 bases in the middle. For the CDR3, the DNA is TGCGCCAGCAGCCAAGGCGGCAGTCGAGCCGAGCAGTACTTC. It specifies CASSQGGSRAEQYF.

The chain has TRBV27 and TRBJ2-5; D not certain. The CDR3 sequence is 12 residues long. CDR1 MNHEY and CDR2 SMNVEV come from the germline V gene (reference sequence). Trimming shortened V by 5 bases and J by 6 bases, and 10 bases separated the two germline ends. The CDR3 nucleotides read TGTGCCAGCAGTAACGTTGGGCAGACCCAGTACTTC. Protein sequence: CASSNVGQTQYF.

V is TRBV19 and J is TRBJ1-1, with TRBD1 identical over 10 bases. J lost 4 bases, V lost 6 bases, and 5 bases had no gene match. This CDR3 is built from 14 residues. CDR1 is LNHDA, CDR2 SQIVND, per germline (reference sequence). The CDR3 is CASSMTGGGTEAFF. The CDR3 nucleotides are TGTGCCAGTAGCATGACAGGGGGCGGCACTGAAGCTTTCTTT.